This passage covers 28 T cell receptor beta chains from one sample sequenced in a study of shared clonotypes between healthy human individuals (dated by TCRdb to between 2020 and 2021). The method behind the library was the immunoSEQ multiplex PCR assay. In its TCRdb copy, this immuneACCESS table keeps in-frame sequences only and misses some clones. Where compared with another copy, unresolved V genes explain less than half of these, and the others have no known cause. The sample table contains around 500,000 clones; only one count was recorded for approximately 84% of them. Clones ranked in the top ten supply about 12% of the sample. The source material was PBMCs. The origin of the receptors is a woman between 35 and 50 years old in good health. Some clones in this sample may be carry-over from other donors' samples.

A few counts support this clone. J is TRBJ1-2 and V is TRBV6-1; D call uncertain. CDR1 and CDR2 from the germline V gene are MNHNS and SASEGT. Deletions cut 4 bases from V and 8 bases from J, with 17 bases between. This CDR3 has 14 amino acids. The CDR3 DNA sequence: TGTGCCAGCAGTGCTACGCGCGAGGGAAGCGGCTACACCTTC. Translated, it gives CASSATREGSGYTF.

The chain couples TRBV5-3 to TRBJ2-1; tentative D call: TRBD1 (6 bases). TRBV5-3 falls under the ORF class, with uncertain function. V shed 2 bases and J shed 6 bases, with 18 bases lying between them. This CDR3 spans 16 amino acids. DNA for the CDR3: TGTGCCAGAAGCTTTCTGCAGGGGCCCACGGGCAATGAGCAGTTCTTC. Translating gives CARSFLQGPTGNEQFF.

This clone was seen ten or more times. Different DNA sequences within this sample yield the same CDR3. In nucleotides, the CDR3 is TGTGCCAGCAGCCCAGGAGGTAGCGGGACGAATAATGAGCAGTTCTTC. It is translated as CASSPGGSGTNNEQFF. The chain links TRBV7-2 to TRBJ2-1, with 8 bases aligning to TRBD2. The CDR3 is 16 residues long. Germline lookup yields CDR1 SGHTA and CDR2 FQGNSA. V lost 5 bases and J lost 7; bases outside the gene matches: 13.

The CDR3 nucleotides read TGCGCCAGCAGCTTGACGACAGCGGGCGCTGGAAACACCATATATTTT. Translated: CASSLTTAGAGNTIYF. V gene TRBV5-1 combines with J gene TRBJ1-3, with a tentative D call TRBD1 (5 bases). Germline lookup yields CDR1 SGHRS and CDR2 YFSETQ. CDR3 length: 16 residues. Trimming removed 1 base at V and 2 bases at J, with 13 bases between.

Only one count was recorded for this clone. A far larger clone differs by one base, so this is likely a read error. The chain links TRBV11-2 to TRBJ1-1; D is undetermined. Germline assignment: CDR1 SGHAT and CDR2 FQNNGV. CDR3 size: 14 residues. In DNA form, the CDR3 reads TGTGCCAGCAGCTTACAGCCGCAGAACACTAAAGCTTTCTTT. It encodes CASSLQPQNTKAFF.

CDR3 DNA: TGTGCCAGCAGCTTTCGGGGTCTCTATGGCTACACCTTC. The encoded protein is CASSFRGLYGYTF. The J gene is TRBJ1-2, the V gene TRBV5-5, with unresolved D. V lost 2 bases, J lost 4 bases, and 9 bases lay in between. Germline V CDR1 and CDR2: SGHKS, YYEKEE (reference sequence). CDR3 length equals 13 residues.

This clone occurred a few times. This chain uses TRBV4-1 with TRBJ1-4; D is unresolved. Germline CDR1 MGHRA, CDR2 YSYEKL. The CDR3 sequence is 15 residues long. Trimming cost V 4 bases and J 4 bases, with 13 bases left between them. DNA of the CDR3: TGCGCCAGCAGCCCACCTCGGCAGGTTAATGAAAAACTGTTTTTT. This codes for CASSPPRQVNEKLFF.

This rearrangement joins TRBV30 to TRBJ2-7; maybe TRBD2 (5 bases). The CDR3 consists of 12 residues. The germline gives CDR1 GTSNPN, CDR2 SVGIG (reference sequence). Trimming left V 0 bases short and J 6 bases short, with 9 bases between. CDR3: CAWSVHRGEQYF. CDR3 bases: TGTGCCTGGAGTGTACACCGGGGCGAGCAGTACTTC.

The chain carries TRBV19 and TRBJ1-4; no clear D. The CDR3 is made up of 14 amino acids. In germline, CDR1 is LNHDA, CDR2 SQIVND (reference sequence). Trimming cost V 3 bases and J 4 bases, with 9 bases left between them. This CDR3 reads CASSIKGGNEKLFF. The CDR3 nucleotides read TGTGCCAGTAGTATTAAGGGCGGTAATGAAAAACTGTTTTTT. Using reference TRBV19 and TRBJ1-4 for the parts outside the CDR3, the full variable domain is DGGITQSPKYLFRKEGQNVTLSCEQNLNHDAMYWYRQDPGQGLRLIYYSQIVNDFQKGDIAEGYSVSREKKESFPLTVTSAQKNPTAFYLCASSIKGGNEKLFFGSGTQLSVL.

The chain recombines TRBV27 with TRBJ2-2; weak D call: TRBD1 (6 bases). CDR1 and CDR2 from the germline V gene are MNHEY and SMNVEV (reference sequence). The CDR3 loop spans 15 amino acids. V was trimmed by 1 base and J by 3 bases, leaving 9 bases between them. CDR3 sequence reads: CASSLWGRHTGELFF. The CDR3 region has the DNA TGTGCCAGCAGTTTATGGGGGCGCCACACCGGGGAGCTGTTTTTT.

As to this clone: One end of the junction varies from germline; a read error may be responsible. J is TRBJ2-2 and V is TRBV7-9; D perhaps matches TRBD2 (5 bases). Germline-derived CDR1 and CDR2 are SEHNR and FQNEAQ (reference sequence). The CDR3 extends over 19 amino acids. This chain's CDR3 is CASSLLGLPITANTRELFF. The CDR3 DNA reads as TGTGCCAGCAGCTTACTTGGACTTCCCATAACCGCGAACACCAGGGAGCTGTTTTTT.

This chain links TRBV18 with TRBJ2-1; TRBD1 matches at 8 bases. This CDR3 region has 13 residues. The junction had 0 bases not matched to a gene; V was cut back by 6 bases and J by 2 bases. Germline assignment: CDR1 KGHSH and CDR2 LQKENI. CDR3 nucleotide sequence: TGTGCCAGCTCGACAGGGGCCTACAATGAGCAGTTCTTC. Amino acid sequence: CASSTGAYNEQFF. The full variable domain, in which reference TRBV18 and TRBJ2-1 provide the parts outside the CDR3, is NAGVMQNPRHLVRRRGQEARLRCSPMKGHSHVYWYRQLPEEGLKFMVYLQKENIIDESGMPKERFSAEFPKEGPSILRIQQVVRGDSAAYFCASSTGAYNEQFFGPGTRLTVL.

J is TRBJ2-2 and V is TRBV10-1, with D unclear. The germline CDR1 and CDR2 sequences are WNHNN and SYGVQD (reference sequence). The CDR3 is 14 residues long. Trimming shortened V by 0 bases and J by 1 base, and 3 bases separated the two germline ends. The CDR3 DNA follows: TGCGCCAGCAGTGAGTCGGGGAACACCGGGGAGCTGTTTTTT. This translates into CASSESGNTGELFF.

A few counts support this clone. V usage is TRBV28 and J usage is TRBJ2-7; 7 nucleotides align to TRBD2. In germline, CDR1 is MDHEN, CDR2 SYDVKM. The CDR3 runs 15 residues. V shed 2 bases, J shed 2 bases, and the junction held 6 bases outside the gene matches. The CDR3 bases are TGTGCCAGCAGTTTAAATCCGGGAGGACCCTACGAGCAGTACTTC. Amino acids: CASSLNPGGPYEQYF.

A single count supports this clone. The sample contains more than one DNA sequence encoding this CDR3. The chain uses TRBV28 and TRBJ1-1; D uncertain. The V gene's germline CDR1 is MDHEN and CDR2 SYDVKM. Deletions cut 3 bases from V and 0 bases from J, with 5 bases between. This CDR3 has 13 residues. CDR3 residues: CASSLVVNTEAFF. The CDR3 region has the DNA TGTGCCAGCAGTTTGGTTGTGAACACTGAAGCTTTCTTT.

A remark on this clone: This likely reflects a read error, since a far larger clone is one base away. Other DNA sequences in this specimen translate into the identical CDR3. The chain uses TRBV6-6 and TRBJ1-1; D not certain. Trimming took 8 bases from V and 5 from J, leaving 12 bases between them. Per the germline V gene, CDR1 is MNHNY and CDR2 is SVGAGI (reference sequence). This CDR3 comprises 12 residues. In DNA form, the CDR3 reads TGTGCCAGCCTTCTCGGTGTAACTGAAGCTTTCTTT. Translated, it gives CASLLGVTEAFF.

The rearrangement joins TRBV11-1 to TRBJ2-7; 7 bases are shared with TRBD2. The CDR3 runs 14 residues. The V gene's germline CDR1 is SGHAT and CDR2 FQDESV (reference sequence). Trimming removed 3 bases from V and 3 bases from J; junction bases left unmatched: 5. CDR3 loop: CASSFSGNHYEQYF. The CDR3 DNA is TGTGCCAGCAGCTTCAGCGGGAACCACTACGAGCAGTACTTC.

Notes on this clone: With only one base between it and a far larger clone, this is likely a read error. The rearrangement joins TRBV7-7 to TRBJ2-5; D is unclear. The CDR3 totals 13 residues. Per the germline V gene, CDR1 is SSHAT and CDR2 is FNYEAQ (reference sequence). In DNA form, the CDR3 reads TGTGCTAGCAGCTTAGCCAAAAGTGAGACCCAGTACTTC. Residues: CASSLAKSETQYF.

This chain connects TRBV9 to TRBJ2-1, with a weak D call TRBD2 (5 bases). CDR3 length: 15 residues. Per germline, CDR1 SGDLS and CDR2 YYNGEE. Trimming took off 0 bases at V and 10 bases at J, with 17 bases between the two ends. The CDR3 region has the DNA TGTGCCAGCAGCGTAGGGGTGGGAGAGGCCCGCGAGCAGTTCTTC. Translated: CASSVGVGEAREQFF.

Turning to this clone: One base separates it from a far larger clone, so it is likely a read error. The CDR3, as DNA: TGCGCCAGCAGCTGGGAGCCACAGGGTTTTGGCTACACCTTC. It codes for CASSWEPQGFGYTF. The chain is built from TRBV4-1 and TRBJ1-2; a weak D match, TRBD1 (6 bases). CDR1 and CDR2 from the germline V gene are MGHRA and YSYEKL. Trimming removed 5 bases at V and 7 bases at J, with 17 bases between. This CDR3 spans 14 amino acids.

This sequence joins TRBV28 and TRBJ2-5; D uncertain. Germline-derived CDR1 and CDR2 are MDHEN and SYDVKM. The length of the CDR3 is 15 residues. V gave up 0 bases and J gave up 1 base, with 9 bases separating them. CDR3 residues: CASSLWGITQETQYF. CDR3 DNA: TGTGCCAGCAGTTTATGGGGGATAACCCAAGAGACCCAGTACTTC.

The V call is TRBV7-2, the J call TRBJ2-7; 8 bases map to TRBD1. Germline V gene sequence: CDR1 SGHTA, CDR2 FQGNSA. CDR3 length: 12 residues. V trimming: 5 bases; J trimming: 7 bases; junction bases outside the gene matches: 4. For the CDR3, the DNA is TGTGCCAGCAGCGACAGGGGTCAAGAGCAGTACTTC. The encoded protein is CASSDRGQEQYF.

V is TRBV19 and J is TRBJ2-3, with D perhaps being TRBD1 or TRBD2 (5 bases each). Germline V gene lookup returns CDR1 LNHDA and CDR2 SQIVND (reference sequence). This CDR3 is 14 amino acids long. Trimming shortened V by 7 bases and J by 2 bases, and 13 bases separated the two germline ends. The DNA for the CDR3 is TGTGCCAGTACCACGGGACGGGTCACAGATACGCAGTATTTT. Translated: CASTTGRVTDTQYF.

V and J are TRBV6-1 and TRBJ1-3, with 8 bases aligning to TRBD1. The junction had 13 bases not matched to a gene; V was cut back by 3 bases and J by 0 bases. The CDR3 consists of 19 residues. The germline gives CDR1 MNHNS, CDR2 SASEGT. CDR3 sequence reads: CASSEVTGGLLSSGNTIYF. In DNA, the CDR3 is TGTGCCAGCAGTGAGGTTACAGGGGGTCTACTGAGCTCTGGAAACACCATATATTTT.

The gene calls are TRBV27 and TRBJ2-7; D ambiguous. CDR1 and CDR2 (germline): MNHEY, SMNVEV (reference sequence). The CDR3 covers 13 residues. The V end lost 3 bases, the J end lost 2 bases, and 8 bases lay between the germline ends. The CDR3 here is CASSFLSTYEQYF. Here the CDR3 DNA reads TGTGCCAGCAGTTTTCTCTCGACCTACGAGCAGTACTTC.

This clone has a count of ten or more. Other DNA variants within this sample encode the same CDR3. The V call is TRBV30, the J call TRBJ2-3; D may be TRBD2 (5 bases). This CDR3 spans 17 amino acids. Germline V gene lookup returns CDR1 GTSNPN and CDR2 SVGIG (reference sequence). V dropped 3 bases and J dropped 2 bases, with 21 bases sitting between them. The CDR3 protein is CAWRDSRSLDYTDTQYF. DNA of the CDR3: TGTGCCTGGAGGGACTCCCGTTCACTAGATTACACAGATACGCAGTATTTT.

The genes are TRBV7-2 and TRBJ2-7; D gene ambiguous. The CDR3 contains 12 residues. V lost 4 bases and J 8 bases, leaving 12 bases between the germline ends. Germline CDR1 is SGHTA and CDR2 is FQGNSA. The CDR3 DNA is TGTGCCAGCAGCTCGCAGGTGTCCAAGCAGTACTTC. This gives the protein CASSSQVSKQYF.

This clone was detected many times. The J gene is TRBJ2-3, the V gene TRBV5-6, with D tentatively TRBD1 or TRBD2 (7 bases each). The CDR3 length is 16 residues. Germline CDR1 and CDR2: SGHDT and YYEEEE. The V end was cut by 4 bases, the J end by 4 bases, with 19 bases between. CDR3 sequence reads: CASSRPRGGWADTQYF. CDR3 DNA: TGTGCCAGCAGCCGACCCAGGGGGGGGTGGGCAGATACGCAGTATTTT.